This is a list of T cell receptor beta chains from one sample in a study of blood T cells in healthy people across ages. One entry per CDR3 protein results from TCRdb running MiXCR on the 5' RACE reads. There are about 760,000 distinct CDR3 sequences in the sample; around 50% occur only once, and 25% to 30% lies in the top ten. Sample: blood. These receptors were obtained from a man aged 40-49 years in good health. Both conserved end residues are part of each CDR3. D genes are given only for firm matches. Size is omitted from some rows. Given values are once, few, many or a class for expanded clones.

J | V | size | D | CDR3 | DNA
TRBJ1-6 | TRBV20-1 | . | TRBD1 | CSALPSRGTVNSPLHF | TGCAGTGCTCTTCCGAGTAGGGGGACAGTTAATTCACCCCTCCACTTT
TRBJ1-1 | TRBV12-3/TRBV12-4 | . | TRBD1 | CASTQTGAGNTEAFF | TGTGCCAGCACCCAAACAGGGGCAGGTAACACTGAAGCTTTCTTT
TRBJ2-1 | TRBV13 | . | TRBD1 | CASSLATGQVNEQFF | TGTGCCAGCAGCTTAGCAACCGGACAGGTCAATGAGCAGTTCTTC
TRBJ2-5 | TRBV20-1 | . | . | CSARDSDQETQYF | TGCAGTGCTAGGGACAGCGACCAAGAGACCCAGTACTTC
TRBJ1-5 | TRBV29-1 | . | TRBD1 | CSVVPGGPNQPQHF | TGCAGCGTTGTCCCAGGGGGCCCCAATCAGCCCCAGCATTTT
TRBJ2-1 | TRBV28 | once | TRBD1 | CASSLSGTGVSEQFF | TGTGCCAGCAGTCTTTCCGGGACAGGGGTATCCGAGCAGTTCTTC
TRBJ2-7 | TRBV27 | . | . | CAGSLEARIYEQYF | TGTGCCGGCAGTTTAGAGGCGAGAATCTACGAGCAGTACTTC
TRBJ2-7 | TRBV29-1 | . | TRBD1 | CSAADRASYEQYF | TGCAGCGCTGCGGACAGGGCCTCCTACGAGCAGTACTTC
TRBJ2-5 | TRBV4-2 | . | . | CAGSQEIQETQYF | TGTGCCGGCAGCCAGGAAATACAAGAGACCCAGTACTTC
TRBJ2-1 | TRBV20-1 | . | TRBD1 | CSARPLRDRGRDEQFF | TGCAGTGCTAGGCCCCTTCGGGACAGGGGGCGGGATGAGCAGTTCTTC
TRBJ2-3 | TRBV10-3 | few | . | CAISEPSTDTQYF | TGTGCCATCAGTGAACCAAGCACAGATACGCAGTATTTT
TRBJ1-1 | TRBV9 | few | . | CASSVVGQPEAFF | TGTGCCAGCAGCGTAGTAGGGCAGCCCGAAGCTTTCTTT
TRBJ1-1 | TRBV5-1 | . | . | CASSDPGRNTEAFF | TGCGCCAGCAGCGATCCAGGGCGGAACACTGAAGCTTTCTTT
TRBJ2-4 | TRBV20-1 | . | . | CRFEGGENIQYF | TGCAGGTTCGAAGGGGGTGAGAACATTCAGTACTTC